These 7 T cell receptor beta chains originate from one sample sequenced in a study of cytomegalovirus exposure and HLA in healthy donors. The repertoire was sequenced with immunoSEQ multiplex PCR; TCRdb's copy has only in-frame clones and lacks some. The data hold around 56,000 clones, with 93% observed a single time. The sequenced material came from PBMCs. These receptors all come from a young woman in good health and CMV-seropositive.

This chain uses TRBV28 with TRBJ2-7, with D unresolved. CDR3 length: 12 residues. Germline CDR1 and CDR2: MDHEN and SYDVKM. Trimming stripped 3 bases from V and 3 bases from J, with 6 bases between. The CDR3 DNA reads as TGTGCCAGCAGTTTGTCTTACTACGAGCAGTACTTC. It translates to CASSLSYYEQYF. Drawing the rest from reference TRBV28 and TRBJ2-7, the complete variable domain is DVKVTQSSRYLVKRTGEKVFLECVQDMDHENMFWYRQDPGLGLRLIYFSYDVKMKEKGDIPEGYSVSREKKERFSLILESASTNQTSMYLCASSLSYYEQYFGPGTRLTVT.

The V call is TRBV7-9, the J call TRBJ1-2, with D hard to call. The germline gives CDR1 SEHNR, CDR2 FQNEAQ (reference sequence). There are 12 residues in the CDR3. Trimming pared 3 bases from V and 4 bases from J, leaving 6 bases between. For the CDR3, the DNA is TGTGCCAGCAGCTTGGCCGCCTATGGCTACACCTTC. It translates to CASSLAAYGYTF. Supplemented by reference TRBV7-9 and TRBJ1-2, the full variable domain reads DTGVSQNPRHKITKRGQNVTFRCDPISEHNRLYWYRQTLGQGPEFLTYFQNEAQLEKSRLLSDRFSAERPKGSFSTLEIQRTEQGDSAMYLCASSLAAYGYTFGSGTRLTVV.

This chain connects TRBV27 to TRBJ1-6; D is ambiguous. Deletions cut 0 bases from V and 10 bases from J, with 7 bases between. The CDR3 consists of 13 residues. Germline V gene lookup returns CDR1 MNHEY and CDR2 SMNVEV (reference sequence). Here the CDR3 DNA reads TGTGCCAGCAGTTTATCAGTGAGGTCACCCCTCCACTTT. It encodes CASSLSVRSPLHF.

The J gene is TRBJ2-7, the V gene TRBV7-2; the match to TRBD1 covers 9 bases. V lost 5 bases, J lost 4 bases, and 9 bases stayed unmatched. There are 15 residues in the CDR3. Germline V gives CDR1 SGHTA, CDR2 FQGNSA. CDR3 amino acids: CASSLGTGRSYEQYF. The DNA for the CDR3 is TGTGCCAGCAGCCTCGGGACAGGGAGATCGTACGAGCAGTACTTC.

The CDR3 DNA reads TGTGCCAGCTCACGTATGGGGACACGGGCTAATGAAAAACTGTTTTTT. Translating gives CASSRMGTRANEKLFF. This rearrangement joins TRBV18 to TRBJ1-4; D perhaps matches TRBD1 (6 bases). The CDR3 sequence is 16 residues long. Per the germline V gene, CDR1 is KGHSH and CDR2 is LQKENI. V was pared by 4 bases and J by 3 bases, with 15 bases between.

The chain is built from TRBV27 and TRBJ2-1; TRBD2 agrees at 8 bases. The germline gives CDR1 MNHEY, CDR2 SMNVEV (reference sequence). The CDR3 covers 13 residues. The trim removed 6 bases at V and 9 bases at J, leaving 7 bases unmatched. DNA of the CDR3: TGTGCCAGCAGAACGGGGGGGCCGGGTGAGCAGTTCTTC. It codes for CASRTGGPGEQFF.

The CDR3 DNA sequence: TGTGCCAGCACCTCCACTGGGGGCCATCAGCCCCAGCATTTT. This codes for CASTSTGGHQPQHF. The chain employs TRBV7-9 and TRBJ1-5; TRBD1 might be the D (6 bases). This CDR3 region has 14 residues. Per germline, CDR1 SEHNR and CDR2 FQNEAQ (reference sequence). Trimming left V 7 bases short and J 5 bases short, with 15 bases between.